At least ten counts were recorded for the clone carrying this T cell receptor (beta chain). The data originate from a study of type 1 regulatory T cells. TCRdb reanalysed the reads using MiXCR and keeps one entry per CDR3 protein. This sample yields roughly 20,000 distinct CDR3 sequences, of which around 9.6% are seen a single time; approximately 3% belongs to the top ten. The TCR sequence derives from a human donor in good health. Material for sequencing was CD4+ T cells, either the whole sample or a sorted fraction (not recorded which).

This CDR3 reads CASSPGTSDGTDTQYF. The CDR3 bases are TGTGCCAGCAGCCCCGGGACTAGCGATGGCACAGATACGCAGTATTTT. The chain has TRBV7-6 and TRBJ2-3; 10 bases are a match to TRBD2. The germline V gene has CDR1 SGHVS and CDR2 FNYEAQ. V lost 5 bases, J lost 1 base, and 6 bases stayed unmatched. CDR3 length: 16 residues. Supplemented by reference TRBV7-6 and TRBJ2-3, the full variable domain reads GAGVSQSPRYKVTKRGQDVALRCDPISGHVSLYWYRQALGQGPEFLTYFNYEAQQDKSGLPNDRFSAERPEGSISTLTIQRTEQRDSAMYRCASSPGTSDGTDTQYFGPGTRLTVL.